This passage covers 22 T cell receptor beta chains from one sample sequenced in a study of early T cells in non-severe SARS-CoV-2 infection. TCRdb independently ran MiXCR on the 5' RACE reads; one entry per CDR3 protein. The data hold about 66,000 distinct CDR3 sequences, with 9.1% observed a single time. Sequencing used whole blood. These receptors came from an adult who was a healthcare worker with PCR-confirmed SARS-CoV-2 infection or an uninfected control (not recorded which).

This clonotype has a handful of counts. The chain joins TRBV27 to TRBJ2-3; 11 bases map to TRBD2. The CDR3 is made up of 15 amino acids. After removal of 6 bases from V and 2 bases from J, the junction contained 4 bases not matched to a gene. CDR1 is MNHEY, CDR2 SMNVEV, per germline (reference sequence). This chain's CDR3 is CASRVAGGFTDTQYF. The CDR3 coding sequence is TGTGCCAGCAGGGTAGCGGGAGGGTTCACAGATACGCAGTATTTT.

This clonotype was found a few times. The chain links TRBV19 to TRBJ1-2; 7 nucleotides agree with TRBD1. CDR1 LNHDA and CDR2 SQIVND come from the germline V gene (reference sequence). This CDR3 has 15 amino acids. V shed 7 bases, J shed 3 bases, and the junction held 11 bases outside the gene matches. The CDR3 reads CASMRGDREDYGYTF. In nucleotides, the CDR3 is TGTGCCAGTATGCGGGGCGACAGGGAGGACTATGGCTACACCTTC.

This clonotype has just a few counts. The chain combines TRBV2 with TRBJ1-2; a weak D match, TRBD1 (6 bases). V gave up 8 bases and J gave up 2 bases, with 18 bases separating them. Germline-derived CDR1 and CDR2 are SNHLY and FYNNEI. The length of the CDR3 is 15 residues. For the CDR3, the DNA is TGTGCCAGCGTCCGGGGGGGGGCGCGAAACTATGGCTACACCTTC. Its translation: CASVRGGARNYGYTF. The variable domain in full, completed from reference TRBV2 and TRBJ1-2, reads EPEVTQTPSHQVTQMGQEVILRCVPISNHLYFYWYRQILGQKVEFLVSFYNNEISEKSEIFDDQFSVERPDGSNFTLKIRSTKLEDSAMYFCASVRGGARNYGYTFGSGTRLTVV.

This clonotype was seen only a few times. This chain uses TRBV4-1 with TRBJ2-7; D unclear. Between the trimmed V and J ends, which lost 2 bases and 7 bases, there was a span of 9 bases. The CDR3 loop spans 12 amino acids. CDR1 and CDR2 from the germline V gene are MGHRA and YSYEKL. As DNA, the CDR3 is TGCGCCAGCAGCCAACCTTTTGGGGAGCAGTACTTC. It encodes CASSQPFGEQYF.

At least ten counts were recorded for this clonotype. V usage is TRBV5-1 and J usage is TRBJ2-5; D perhaps matches TRBD2 (6 bases). The CDR3 has 14 residues. The germline V and J ends were trimmed by 0 bases and 7 bases, with 13 bases remaining between them. In germline, CDR1 is SGHRS, CDR2 YFSETQ. The CDR3 region has the DNA TGCGCCAGCAGCTTGGAGCTTCAGGGAGGGACCCAGTACTTC. Its protein product is CASSLELQGGTQYF.

This clonotype was counted a few times. The chain employs TRBV21-1 and TRBJ2-2; the DNA was not compared with TRBD2, the D call given in the table. TRBV21-1 is reported as a pseudogene. The CDR3 covers 16 residues. The CDR3 sequence is CASSKRREDSTGELFF. Written as DNA, the CDR3 is TGTGCCAGCAGCAAACGACGGGAGGACTCCACCGGGGAGCTGTTTTTT.

This clonotype was counted only a few times. V gene TRBV29-1 combines with J gene TRBJ2-7, with 8 bases that match TRBD1. The CDR3 is made up of 12 amino acids. With 7 bases clipped from V and 3 bases from J, the junction kept 5 bases outside the gene matches. Germline CDR1 and CDR2: SQVTM and ANQGSEA. CDR3 loop: CSGGTGDYEQYF. The CDR3 coding sequence is TGCAGCGGGGGGACAGGAGACTACGAGCAGTACTTC.

Many counts were recorded for this clonotype. The chain links TRBV7-9 to TRBJ1-2; possible D gene TRBD1, 5 bases. Germline V gives CDR1 SEHNR, CDR2 FQNEAQ (reference sequence). The CDR3 consists of 15 residues. Trimming took 5 bases from V and 8 from J, leaving 21 bases between them. The CDR3 is CASSRTEAGTGGYTF. CDR3 coding DNA: TGTGCCAGCAGCCGAACCGAAGCCGGGACTGGGGGCTACACCTTC.

This clonotype has ten or more counts. The V gene is TRBV6-1, the J gene TRBJ2-7; the match to TRBD1 covers 8 bases. V was clipped by 2 bases and J by 1 base; unmatched bases: 4. The CDR3 covers 15 residues. Germline assignment: CDR1 MNHNS and CDR2 SASEGT. The CDR3 region is CASSEQRTGSYEQYF. As DNA, the CDR3 is TGTGCCAGCAGTGAACAGAGGACAGGGTCCTACGAGCAGTACTTC.

This chain connects TRBV9 to TRBJ2-1; D ambiguous. This CDR3 has 15 residues. Germline V CDR1 and CDR2: SGDLS, YYNGEE. Deletions cut 0 bases from V and 2 bases from J, with 9 bases between. The CDR3 loop is CASSVGGPTYNEQFF. CDR3 DNA: TGTGCCAGCAGCGTAGGGGGTCCTACCTACAATGAGCAGTTCTTC.

The chain recombines TRBV27 with TRBJ2-7; D not certain. V dropped 9 bases and J dropped 4 bases, with 4 bases sitting between them. The CDR3 is 9 amino acids. Germline loops: CDR1 MNHEY, CDR2 SMNVEV (reference sequence). CDR3 DNA: TGTGCCAGGATGTACGAGCAGTACTTC. Residues: CARMYEQYF.

Ten or more counts support this clonotype. This rearrangement joins TRBV24-1 to TRBJ1-5; TRBD1 aligns across 7 bases. The CDR3 covers 16 residues. Germline trimming cut 4 bases from V and 5 bases from J; bases unmatched to any gene: 10. Germline CDR1 is KGHDR and CDR2 is SFDVKD. The CDR3: CATSESRQGLYQPQHF. CDR3 DNA: TGTGCCACCAGTGAAAGTCGACAGGGACTTTATCAGCCCCAGCATTTT.

This clonotype was seen at least ten times. The gene calls are TRBV4-1 and TRBJ2-3; D may be TRBD1 (5 bases). Germline assignment: CDR1 MGHRA and CDR2 YSYEKL. CDR3 size: 15 residues. V dropped 0 bases and J dropped 6 bases, with 13 bases sitting between them. The CDR3 loop reads CASSQEGLPGDTQYF. CDR3 nucleotides: TGCGCCAGCAGCCAAGAGGGGCTACCCGGGGATACGCAGTATTTT.

This clonotype was found a few times. The chain has TRBV5-1 and TRBJ1-1; D is unresolved. The ends were cut back, 7 bases at V and 6 bases at J, with 10 bases in the middle. CDR1 and CDR2 from the germline V gene are SGHRS and YFSETQ. The CDR3 is 11 amino acids. CDR3 in amino acids: CASQNGAEAFF. The DNA for the CDR3 is TGCGCCAGCCAAAACGGGGCTGAAGCTTTCTTT.

A few counts support this clonotype. The chain couples TRBV11-3 to TRBJ2-3, with D tentatively TRBD1 (5 bases). V lost 3 bases to trimming and J lost 8 bases, with 12 bases between them. The CDR3 is 13 amino acids. The germline gives CDR1 SGHNT, CDR2 YENEEA. The CDR3 reads CASSFAREGTQYF. The DNA for the CDR3 is TGTGCCAGCAGCTTTGCCAGGGAAGGTACGCAGTATTTT.

This clonotype was observed a handful of times. The genes are TRBV18 and TRBJ2-3, with TRBD2 identical over 12 bases. The CDR3 spans 16 residues. The germline V gene encodes CDR1 KGHSH and CDR2 LQKENI. The trim removed 2 bases at V and 4 bases at J, leaving 4 bases unmatched. This CDR3 is CASSPTGLAGSDTQYF. Here the CDR3 DNA reads TGTGCCAGCTCACCAACAGGACTAGCGGGGTCAGATACGCAGTATTTT.

This clonotype was seen many times. This chain links TRBV29-1 with TRBJ1-5; D possibly corresponds to TRBD1 (5 bases). Germline assignment: CDR1 SQVTM and CDR2 ANQGSEA. With 4 bases removed from V and 5 bases from J, the gap between germline ends came to 9 bases. The CDR3 contains 12 residues. In nucleotides, the CDR3 is TGCAGCGTTGCCGGGGGGGATCAGCCCCAGCATTTT. It yields the protein CSVAGGDQPQHF.

Regarding this clonotype: This clone may be a read error of a much larger clone one base away. Given the absence of the conserved phenylalanine or tryptophan at the CDR3 end, a read error is likely. The V call is TRBV6-4, the J call TRBJ1-2; D perhaps matches TRBD1 (5 bases). Trimming took off 4 bases at V and 1 base at J, with 13 bases between the two ends. CDR1 and CDR2 (germline): MRHNA, SNTAGT. This CDR3 is built from 15 residues. CDR3 protein: CASSVTAGNNYGYTL. Here the CDR3 DNA reads TGTGCCAGCAGTGTCACGGCAGGGAATAACTATGGCTACACCCTC.

This clonotype was seen a handful of times. This chain joins TRBV3-1 and TRBJ2-7, with D possibly TRBD2 on 6 matching bases. Trimming took 4 bases from V and 9 from J, leaving 19 bases between them. The CDR3 runs 14 residues. The germline V gene has CDR1 LGHDT and CDR2 YNNKEL (reference sequence). In nucleotides, the CDR3 is TGTGCCAGCAGCCTGGGACTCGATGGCTTGGGGCAGTACTTC. Residues: CASSLGLDGLGQYF.

J is TRBJ2-1 and V is TRBV4-3, with D uncertain. Trimming took 4 bases from V and 4 from J, leaving 17 bases between them. Germline CDR1 reads LGHNA; CDR2 reads YSLEER. The CDR3 runs to 16 residues. The CDR3 here is CASSPRRKTGYNEQFF. The CDR3, as DNA: TGCGCCAGCAGCCCAAGACGTAAGACCGGGTACAATGAGCAGTTCTTC.

The table lists this clonotype with a few counts. The chain couples TRBV29-1 to TRBJ2-1, with 8 bases identical to TRBD2. V trimming: 7 bases; J trimming: 4 bases; junction bases outside the gene matches: 12. The CDR3 covers 15 residues. Looked up from germline, CDR1 is SQVTM and CDR2 is ANQGSEA. The CDR3 protein is CSARTSGGGYNEQFF. The CDR3 bases are TGCAGCGCACGTACTAGCGGAGGGGGTTACAATGAGCAGTTCTTC.

This clonotype was counted only a few times. The rearrangement links TRBV10-3 to TRBJ1-2, with 10 positions matching TRBD1. Per germline, CDR1 ENHRY and CDR2 SYGVKD. V dropped 4 bases and J dropped 4; count of bases not matched to a gene: 3. The CDR3 runs 14 residues. This CDR3 is CAISVDRGSYGYTF. The CDR3 nucleotides read TGTGCCATCAGTGTGGACAGGGGGTCCTATGGCTACACCTTC.